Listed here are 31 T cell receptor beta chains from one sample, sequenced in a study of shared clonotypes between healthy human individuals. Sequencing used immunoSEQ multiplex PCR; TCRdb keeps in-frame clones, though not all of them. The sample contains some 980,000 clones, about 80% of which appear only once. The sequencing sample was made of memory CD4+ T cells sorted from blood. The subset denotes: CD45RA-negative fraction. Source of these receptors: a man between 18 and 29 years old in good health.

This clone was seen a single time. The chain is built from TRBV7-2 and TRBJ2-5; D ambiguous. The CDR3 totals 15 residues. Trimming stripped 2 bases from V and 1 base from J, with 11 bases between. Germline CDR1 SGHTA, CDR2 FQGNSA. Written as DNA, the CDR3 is TGTGCCAGCAGCTTAACGGTTAGGGCCCAAGAGACCCAGTACTTC. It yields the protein CASSLTVRAQETQYF.

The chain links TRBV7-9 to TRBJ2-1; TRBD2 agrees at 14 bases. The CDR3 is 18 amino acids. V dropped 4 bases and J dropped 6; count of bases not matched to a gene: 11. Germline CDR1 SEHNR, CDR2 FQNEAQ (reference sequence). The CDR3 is CASSSRGTTSGRVNEQFF. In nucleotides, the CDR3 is TGTGCCAGCAGCTCCCGGGGAACGACTAGCGGGAGGGTCAATGAGCAGTTCTTC.

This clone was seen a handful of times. CDR3 coding DNA: TGTGCCAGCAGCTGGAGACAGGGTTCGGGGGATACGCAGTATTTT. Its protein product is CASSWRQGSGDTQYF. The chain joins TRBV7-8 to TRBJ2-3; TRBD1 matches at 7 bases. Germline V CDR1 and CDR2: SGHVS, FQNEAQ. This CDR3 is 15 amino acids long. Germline trimming cut 4 bases from V and 6 bases from J; bases unmatched to any gene: 10.

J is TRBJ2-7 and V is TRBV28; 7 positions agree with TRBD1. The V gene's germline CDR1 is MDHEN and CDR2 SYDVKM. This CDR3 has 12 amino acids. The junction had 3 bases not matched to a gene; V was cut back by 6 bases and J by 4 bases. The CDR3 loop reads CASSIRGYEQYF. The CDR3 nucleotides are TGTGCCAGCAGCATCAGGGGGTACGAGCAGTACTTC.

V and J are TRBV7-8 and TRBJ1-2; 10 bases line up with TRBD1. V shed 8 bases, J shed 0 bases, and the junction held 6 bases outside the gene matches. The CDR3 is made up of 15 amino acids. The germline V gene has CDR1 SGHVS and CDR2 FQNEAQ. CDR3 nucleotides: TGTGCCAGCCGGGACAGGGGAGTGGCTAACTATGGCTACACCTTC. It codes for CASRDRGVANYGYTF.

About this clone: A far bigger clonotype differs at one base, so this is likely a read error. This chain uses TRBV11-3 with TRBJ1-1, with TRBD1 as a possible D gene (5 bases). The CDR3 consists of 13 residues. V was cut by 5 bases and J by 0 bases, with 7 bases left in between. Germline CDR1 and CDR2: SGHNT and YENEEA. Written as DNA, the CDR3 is TGTGCCAGCAGCGCGACAGTGAACACTGAAGCTTTCTTT. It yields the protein CASSATVNTEAFF.

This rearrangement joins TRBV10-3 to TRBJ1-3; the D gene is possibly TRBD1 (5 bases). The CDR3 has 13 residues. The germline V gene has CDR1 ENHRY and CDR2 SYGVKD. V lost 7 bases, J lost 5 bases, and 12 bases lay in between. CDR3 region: CAITGDGRNTIYF. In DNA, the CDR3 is TGTGCCATCACCGGGGACGGCCGAAACACCATATATTTT.

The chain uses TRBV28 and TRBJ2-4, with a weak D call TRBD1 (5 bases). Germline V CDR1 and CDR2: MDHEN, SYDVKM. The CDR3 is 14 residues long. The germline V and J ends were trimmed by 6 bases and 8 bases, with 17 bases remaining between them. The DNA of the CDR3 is TGTGCCAGCAGACCGATAGGGGCGAAAGACATTCAGTACTTC. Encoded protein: CASRPIGAKDIQYF.

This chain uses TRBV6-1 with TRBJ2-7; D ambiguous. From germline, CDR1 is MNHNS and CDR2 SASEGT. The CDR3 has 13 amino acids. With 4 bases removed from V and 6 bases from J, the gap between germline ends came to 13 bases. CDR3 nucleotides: TGTGCCAGCAGTGGATTAACCCAAGGCGAGCAGTACTTC. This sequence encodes CASSGLTQGEQYF.

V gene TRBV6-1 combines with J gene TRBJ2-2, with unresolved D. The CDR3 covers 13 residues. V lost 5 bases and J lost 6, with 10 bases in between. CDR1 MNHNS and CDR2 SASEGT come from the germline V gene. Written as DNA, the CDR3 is TGTGCCAGCAGTTTCAGGTTTGCCGGGGAGCTGTTTTTT. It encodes CASSFRFAGELFF.

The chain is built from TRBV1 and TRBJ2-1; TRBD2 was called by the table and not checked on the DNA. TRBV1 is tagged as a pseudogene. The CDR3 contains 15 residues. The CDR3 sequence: CTSSQVGLAHNEQFF. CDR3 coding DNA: TGCACCAGCAGCCAAGTCGGGCTAGCCCACAATGAGCAGTTCTTC.

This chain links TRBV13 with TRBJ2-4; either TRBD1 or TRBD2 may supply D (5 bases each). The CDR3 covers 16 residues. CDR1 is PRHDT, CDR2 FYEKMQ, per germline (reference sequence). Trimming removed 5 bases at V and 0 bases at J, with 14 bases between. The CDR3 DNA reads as TGTGCCAGCAGCCCTGGGACGGCCCTAGCCAAAAACATTCAGTACTTC. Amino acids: CASSPGTALAKNIQYF. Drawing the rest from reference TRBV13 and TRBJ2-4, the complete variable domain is AAGVIQSPRHLIKEKRETATLKCYPIPRHDTVYWYQQGPGQDPQFLISFYEKMQSDKGSIPDRFSAQQFSDYHSELNMSSLELGDSALYFCASSPGTALAKNIQYFGAGTRLSVL.

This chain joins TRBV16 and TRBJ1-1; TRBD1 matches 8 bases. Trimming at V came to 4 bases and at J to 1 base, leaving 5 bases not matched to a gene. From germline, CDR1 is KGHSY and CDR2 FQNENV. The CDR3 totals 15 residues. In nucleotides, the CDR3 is TGTGCCAGCAGCCCTCAAGGACAGGGGAACACTGAAGCTTTCTTT. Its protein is CASSPQGQGNTEAFF. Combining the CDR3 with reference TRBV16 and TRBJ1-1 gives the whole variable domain GEEVAQTPKHLVRGEGQKAKLYCAPIKGHSYVFWYQQVLKNEFKFLISFQNENVFDETGMPKERFSAKCLPNSPCSLEIQATKLEDSAVYFCASSPQGQGNTEAFFGQGTRLTVV.

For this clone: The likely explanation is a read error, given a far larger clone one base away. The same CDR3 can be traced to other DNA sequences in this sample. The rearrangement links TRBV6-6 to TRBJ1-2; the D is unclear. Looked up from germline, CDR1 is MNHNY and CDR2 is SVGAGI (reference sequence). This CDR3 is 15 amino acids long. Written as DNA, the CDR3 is TGTGCTAGCAGTTACTCGGAGGACTCCGCCCGCGGCTACACCTTC. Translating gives CASSYSEDSARGYTF.

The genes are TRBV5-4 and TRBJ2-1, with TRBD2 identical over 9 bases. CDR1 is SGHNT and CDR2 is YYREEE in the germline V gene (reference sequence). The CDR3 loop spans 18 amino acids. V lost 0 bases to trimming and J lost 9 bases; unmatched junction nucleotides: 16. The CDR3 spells CASSLAGGGRALFGEQFF. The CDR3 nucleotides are TGTGCCAGCAGCTTGGCCGGTGGCGGGAGGGCCCTTTTCGGTGAGCAGTTCTTC.

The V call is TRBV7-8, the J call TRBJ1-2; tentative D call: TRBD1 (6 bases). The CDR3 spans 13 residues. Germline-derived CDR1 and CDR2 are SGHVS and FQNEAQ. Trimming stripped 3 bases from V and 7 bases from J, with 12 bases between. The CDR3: CASSFATGSGYTF. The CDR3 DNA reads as TGTGCCAGCAGCTTTGCGACAGGTTCTGGCTACACCTTC.

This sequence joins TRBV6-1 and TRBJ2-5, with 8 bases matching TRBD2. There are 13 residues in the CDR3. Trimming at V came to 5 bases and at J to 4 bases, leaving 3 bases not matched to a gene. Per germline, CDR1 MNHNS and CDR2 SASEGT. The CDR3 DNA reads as TGTGCCAGCAGTCGGGAGGGGGGAGAGACCCAGTACTTC. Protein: CASSREGGETQYF.

The DNA of the CDR3 is TGTGCCAGCAGCGTAGATCCAGGTGGGGCCTACGAGCAGTACTTC. Its translation is CASSVDPGGAYEQYF. The chain recombines TRBV9 with TRBJ2-7; D is ambiguous. CDR3 size: 15 residues. Trimming cost V 0 bases and J 2 bases, with 12 bases left between them. CDR1 is SGDLS, CDR2 YYNGEE, per germline.

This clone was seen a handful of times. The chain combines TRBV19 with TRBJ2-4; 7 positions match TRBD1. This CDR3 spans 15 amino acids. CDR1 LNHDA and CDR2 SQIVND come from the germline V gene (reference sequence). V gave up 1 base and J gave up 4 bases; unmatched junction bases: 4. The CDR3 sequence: CASSIVEQGKNIQYF. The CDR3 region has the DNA TGTGCCAGTAGTATAGTTGAACAGGGGAAAAACATTCAGTACTTC.

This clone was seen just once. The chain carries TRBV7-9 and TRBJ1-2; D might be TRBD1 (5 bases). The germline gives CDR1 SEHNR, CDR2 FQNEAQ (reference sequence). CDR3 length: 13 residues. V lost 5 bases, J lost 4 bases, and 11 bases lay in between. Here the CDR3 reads CASSPQGSYGYTF. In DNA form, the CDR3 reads TGTGCCAGCAGCCCCCAGGGTTCCTATGGCTACACCTTC.

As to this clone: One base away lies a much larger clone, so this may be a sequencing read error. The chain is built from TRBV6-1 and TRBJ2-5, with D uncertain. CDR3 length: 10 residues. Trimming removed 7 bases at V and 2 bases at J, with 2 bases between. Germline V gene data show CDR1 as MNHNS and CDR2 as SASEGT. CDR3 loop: CASKQETQYF. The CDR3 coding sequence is TGTGCCAGCAAGCAAGAGACCCAGTACTTC.

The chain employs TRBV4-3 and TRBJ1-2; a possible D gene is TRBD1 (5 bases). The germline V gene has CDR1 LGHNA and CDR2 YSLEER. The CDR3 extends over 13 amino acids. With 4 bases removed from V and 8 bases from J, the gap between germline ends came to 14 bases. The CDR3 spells CASSPGRGSGYTF. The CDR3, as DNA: TGCGCCAGCAGCCCGGGACGGGGGAGCGGCTACACCTTC.

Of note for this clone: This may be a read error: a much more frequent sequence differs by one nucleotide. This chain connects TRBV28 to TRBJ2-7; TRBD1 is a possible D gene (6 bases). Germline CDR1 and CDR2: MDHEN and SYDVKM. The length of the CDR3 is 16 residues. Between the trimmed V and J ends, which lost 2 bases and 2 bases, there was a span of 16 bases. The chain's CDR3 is CASSLDTGKTTYEQYF. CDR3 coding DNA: TGTGCCAGCAGTTTAGATACAGGGAAAACTACCTACGAGCAGTACTTC.

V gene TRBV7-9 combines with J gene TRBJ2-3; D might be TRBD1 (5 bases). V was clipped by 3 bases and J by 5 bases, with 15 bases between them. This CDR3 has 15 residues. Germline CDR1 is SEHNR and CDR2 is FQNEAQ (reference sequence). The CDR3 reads CASSLGQGPQDTQYF. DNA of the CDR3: TGTGCCAGCAGCTTGGGCCAGGGTCCCCAAGATACGCAGTATTTT.

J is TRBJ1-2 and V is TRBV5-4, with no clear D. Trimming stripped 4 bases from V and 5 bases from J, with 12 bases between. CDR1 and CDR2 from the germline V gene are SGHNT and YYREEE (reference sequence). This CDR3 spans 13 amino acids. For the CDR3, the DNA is TGTGCCAGCAGCATGCAATCTGATTATGGCTACACCTTC. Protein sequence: CASSMQSDYGYTF.

Here the CDR3 reads CASSLAEMYGYTF. In DNA form, the CDR3 reads TGTGCCAGCAGCTTAGCAGAGATGTATGGCTACACCTTC. The rearrangement joins TRBV7-9 to TRBJ1-2; unclear D gene. Per germline, CDR1 SEHNR and CDR2 FQNEAQ (reference sequence). This CDR3 has 13 amino acids. Trimming took off 0 bases at V and 5 bases at J, with 7 bases between the two ends.

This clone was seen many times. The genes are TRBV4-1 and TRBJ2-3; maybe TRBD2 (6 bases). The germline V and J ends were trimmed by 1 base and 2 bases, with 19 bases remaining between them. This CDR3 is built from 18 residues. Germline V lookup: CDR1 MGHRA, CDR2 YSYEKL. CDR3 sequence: CASSQGVGLGGVTDTQYF. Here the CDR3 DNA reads TGCGCCAGCAGCCAAGGGGTGGGATTAGGCGGGGTCACAGATACGCAGTATTTT.

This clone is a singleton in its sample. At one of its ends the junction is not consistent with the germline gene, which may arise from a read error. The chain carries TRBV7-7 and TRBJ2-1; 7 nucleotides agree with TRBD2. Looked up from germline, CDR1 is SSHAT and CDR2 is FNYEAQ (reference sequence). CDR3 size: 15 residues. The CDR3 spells CASSLPRLAGNEQFF. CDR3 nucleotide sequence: TGTGCTAGCAGCTTACCCCGACTAGCTGGCAATGAGCAGTTCTTC.

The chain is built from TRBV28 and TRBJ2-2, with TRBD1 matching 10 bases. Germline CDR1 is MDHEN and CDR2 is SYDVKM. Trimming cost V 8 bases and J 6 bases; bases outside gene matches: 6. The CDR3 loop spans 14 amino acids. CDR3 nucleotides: TGTGCCAGCGCGACAGGGGGCGCAGCCGGGGAGCTGTTTTTT. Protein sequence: CASATGGAAGELFF.

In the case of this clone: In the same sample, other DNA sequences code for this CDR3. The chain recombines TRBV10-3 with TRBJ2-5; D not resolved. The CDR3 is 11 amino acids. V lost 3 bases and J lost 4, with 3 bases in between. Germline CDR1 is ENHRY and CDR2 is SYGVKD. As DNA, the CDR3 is TGTGCCATCAGTGATTTAGAGACCCAGTACTTC. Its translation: CAISDLETQYF.

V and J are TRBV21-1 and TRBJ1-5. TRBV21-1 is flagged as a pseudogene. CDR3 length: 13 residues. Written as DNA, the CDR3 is TGTGCCAGCAGCAAAAACGGGAATCAGCCCCAGCATTTT. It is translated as CASSKNGNQPQHF.